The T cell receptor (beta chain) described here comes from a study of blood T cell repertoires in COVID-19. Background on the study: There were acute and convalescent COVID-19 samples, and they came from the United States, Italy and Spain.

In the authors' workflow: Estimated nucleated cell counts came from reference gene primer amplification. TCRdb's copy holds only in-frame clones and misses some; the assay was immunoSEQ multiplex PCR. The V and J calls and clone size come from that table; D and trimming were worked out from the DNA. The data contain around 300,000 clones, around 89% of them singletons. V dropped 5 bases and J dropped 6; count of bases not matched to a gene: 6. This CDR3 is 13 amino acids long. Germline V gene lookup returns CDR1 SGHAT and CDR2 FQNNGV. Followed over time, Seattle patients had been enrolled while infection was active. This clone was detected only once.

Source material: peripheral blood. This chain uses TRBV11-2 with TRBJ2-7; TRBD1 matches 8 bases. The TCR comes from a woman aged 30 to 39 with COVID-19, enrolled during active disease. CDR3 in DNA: TGTGCCAGCAGCGCTACCGGACAGGGCGAGCAGTACGTC. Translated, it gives CASSATGQGEQYV.